This entry lists 28 T cell receptor beta chains sequenced from one sample in a study of CD8+CD57+ T cells in acquired aplastic anemia. Template material for TCR beta VDJ and CDR3 profiling consisted of genomic DNA. MiXCR was run by TCRdb on the reads, yielding one entry per CDR3 protein. The table records a few hundred thousand distinct CDR3 sequences, roughly 53% of them present only once. Flow cytometry had shown expanded CD8+CD57+ cells in the patients chosen for sequencing. Source material: sorted CD4+, CD8+, or CD8+CD57+ T cells (not recorded which) from PBMCs. These TCRs come from a human donor with aplastic anemia.

This clonotype was detected ten times or more. The chain recombines TRBV5-1 with TRBJ2-3; D remains ambiguous. The CDR3 is made up of 14 amino acids. Germline CDR1 reads SGHRS; CDR2 reads YFSETQ. The V end lost 0 bases, the J end lost 2 bases, and 7 bases lay between the germline ends. The CDR3 nucleotides are TGCGCCAGCAGCTTGGACAGCGACACAGATACGCAGTATTTT. It codes for CASSLDSDTDTQYF.

This clonotype was recorded many times. The chain combines TRBV7-2 with TRBJ1-5; 7 bases match TRBD1. The CDR3 totals 15 residues. V dropped 5 bases and J dropped 6; count of bases not matched to a gene: 10. CDR1 is SGHTA and CDR2 is FQGNSA in the germline V gene. CDR3 coding DNA: TGTGCCAGCAGCGTGCAGGGGGGTCTATCTCAGCCCCAGCATTTT. Translation: CASSVQGGLSQPQHF. Full variable domain (rest looked up from reference TRBV7-2 and TRBJ1-5): GAGVSQSPSNKVTEKGKDVELRCDPISGHTALYWYRQSLGQGLEFLIYFQGNSAPDKSGLPSDRFSAERTGGSVSTLTIQRTQQEDSAVYLCASSVQGGLSQPQHFGDGTRLSIL.

This clonotype was seen only a few times. This chain connects TRBV11-2 to TRBJ1-3; no reliable D call. The CDR3 loop spans 13 amino acids. V was clipped by 2 bases and J by 3 bases, with 5 bases between them. Germline CDR1 reads SGHAT; CDR2 reads FQNNGV. CDR3 sequence (DNA): TGTGCCAGCAGCTTACAGTATGGAAACACCATATATTTT. Its translation: CASSLQYGNTIYF.

This sequence joins TRBV20-1 and TRBJ2-1; no firm D call. The V and J ends lost 6 bases and 0 bases respectively, with 18 bases between them. The length of the CDR3 is 16 residues. Germline-derived CDR1 and CDR2 are DFQATT and SNEGSKA (reference sequence). As DNA, the CDR3 is TGCAGTGCCAGCAGCCTCGGGTCTAGCTCCTACAATGAGCAGTTCTTC. This encodes CSASSLGSSSYNEQFF.

This clonotype was seen a few times. The chain joins TRBV6-5 to TRBJ2-1; unclear D gene. CDR3 length equals 16 residues. In germline, CDR1 is MNHEY, CDR2 SVGAGI. The V gene lost 8 bases and the J gene lost 6 bases, with 23 bases spanning the gap. In nucleotides, the CDR3 is TGTGCCAGCTCCCCCGTGGGGTCTCCCGCGCGCAATGAGCAGTTCTTC. Its protein is CASSPVGSPARNEQFF.

This clonotype was seen many times. The gene calls are TRBV7-9 and TRBJ1-1; TRBD1 agrees at 8 bases. The germline CDR1 and CDR2 sequences are SEHNR and FQNEAQ (reference sequence). The CDR3 contains 16 residues. The V and J ends lost 4 bases and 0 bases, in that order; junction bases with no gene match: 7. This CDR3 reads CASSSWTGSLNTEAFF. The CDR3 region has the DNA TGTGCCAGCAGCTCCTGGACAGGGTCTTTGAACACTGAAGCTTTCTTT.

This clonotype was seen a single time. The chain couples TRBV24-1 to TRBJ2-5; TRBD1 matches at 8 bases. The V and J ends lost 2 bases and 3 bases, in that order; junction bases with no gene match: 4. The germline CDR1 and CDR2 sequences are KGHDR and SFDVKD. This CDR3 contains 15 residues. CDR3 residues: CATSDSGTGKETQYF. The CDR3 DNA follows: TGTGCCACCAGTGATTCCGGGACAGGAAAAGAGACCCAGTACTTC.

This chain joins TRBV19 and TRBJ2-7, with a possible D match to TRBD2 (5 bases). In germline, CDR1 is LNHDA, CDR2 SQIVND (reference sequence). The length of the CDR3 is 11 residues. The CDR3 DNA reads as TGTGCTGGTACTAGACTCTACGAGCAGTACTTC. Translating gives CAGTRLYEQYF.

This clonotype was found many times. The gene calls are TRBV5-4 and TRBJ2-7; 8 nucleotides align to TRBD2. Trimming at V came to 0 bases and at J to 0 bases, leaving 2 bases not matched to a gene. CDR1 is SGHNT and CDR2 is YYREEE in the germline V gene (reference sequence). The CDR3 runs to 15 residues. The CDR3 region has the DNA TGTGCCAGCAGCTTGGTTGCGGGGGGCTCCTACGAGCAGTACTTC. Translating gives CASSLVAGGSYEQYF.

V and J are TRBV7-2 and TRBJ1-4, with 11 bases identical to TRBD1. This CDR3 spans 15 amino acids. The V gene end was trimmed by 5 bases and the J gene end by 4 bases; junction bases not matched to a gene: 3. Germline CDR1 reads SGHTA; CDR2 reads FQGNSA. CDR3 in DNA: TGTGCCAGCAGCCAGGGACAGGGGGTTAATGAAAAACTGTTTTTT. It codes for CASSQGQGVNEKLFF.

This clonotype occurred many times. This chain connects TRBV7-9 to TRBJ1-2, with TRBD1 as a possible D gene (6 bases). In germline, CDR1 is SEHNR, CDR2 FQNEAQ (reference sequence). The CDR3 extends over 14 amino acids. With 5 bases removed from V and 5 bases from J, the gap between germline ends came to 15 bases. This CDR3 is CASSPDRSLYGYTF. The CDR3 DNA reads TGTGCCAGCAGCCCGGACAGATCGCTATATGGCTACACCTTC.

This chain connects TRBV6-6 to TRBJ1-4, with D uncertain. The V gene lost 5 bases and the J gene lost 10 bases, with 8 bases spanning the gap. Germline V CDR1 and CDR2: MNHNY, SVGAGI (reference sequence). The CDR3 has 11 residues. Written as DNA, the CDR3 is TGTGCCAGCAGTGAAGATGTAAAACTGTTTTTT. Protein: CASSEDVKLFF.

This clonotype was observed many times. For the CDR3, the DNA is TGCGCCAGCAGCTCCGGGACGGCGGAGACCTACGAGCAGTACTTC. This translates into CASSSGTAETYEQYF. The V gene is TRBV5-1, the J gene TRBJ2-7; TRBD1 or TRBD2 may be the D gene (5 bases each). The CDR3 extends over 15 amino acids. V was cut by 3 bases and J by 2 bases, with 15 bases left in between. Germline values: CDR1 SGHRS, CDR2 YFSETQ.

This clonotype was counted only a few times. The V gene is TRBV5-1, the J gene TRBJ2-2, with D possibly being TRBD1 (6 bases). Trimming left V 0 bases short and J 1 base short, with 10 bases between. The germline gives CDR1 SGHRS, CDR2 YFSETQ. This CDR3 contains 16 residues. CDR3 DNA: TGCGCCAGCAGCTTGGGGACAGAGATGAACACCGGGGAGCTGTTTTTT. Protein: CASSLGTEMNTGELFF.

V and J are TRBV25-1 and TRBJ1-4; D remains ambiguous. Trimming left V 3 bases short and J 8 bases short, with 4 bases between. Germline V gene data show CDR1 as MGHDK and CDR2 as SYGVNS. CDR3 size: 11 residues. The CDR3 is CASSDREKLFF. CDR3 nucleotides: TGTGCCAGCAGTGACAGGGAAAAACTGTTTTTT.

The rearrangement joins TRBV5-1 to TRBJ2-3, with TRBD1 matching 12 bases. Germline-derived CDR1 and CDR2 are SGHRS and YFSETQ. V lost 5 bases and J lost 6; bases outside the gene matches: 13. The CDR3 spans 17 residues. CDR3 in DNA: TGCGCCAGCAGGCTCGCACCCGGGACAGGGGGCAAGGATACGCAGTATTTT. Translating it yields CASRLAPGTGGKDTQYF.

This clonotype has a count of ten or more. The chain has TRBV28 and TRBJ1-5; no firm D call. The germline V and J ends were trimmed by 5 bases and 7 bases, with 15 bases remaining between them. The CDR3 loop spans 14 amino acids. Per the germline V gene, CDR1 is MDHEN and CDR2 is SYDVKM. The DNA for the CDR3 is TGTGCCAGCAGTCCCCCCGCGGACGGGCAGCCCCAGCATTTT. This sequence encodes CASSPPADGQPQHF.

This clonotype was picked up many times. V gene TRBV2 combines with J gene TRBJ1-1; D gene unclear. V lost 5 bases and J 4 bases, leaving 20 bases between the germline ends. Germline V gene lookup returns CDR1 SNHLY and CDR2 FYNNEI. This CDR3 has 16 amino acids. CDR3 residues: CASSKTRPGWGTEAFF. DNA of the CDR3: TGTGCCAGCAGTAAGACCCGACCCGGTTGGGGCACTGAAGCTTTCTTT.

This clonotype was observed at least ten times. This chain uses TRBV5-1 with TRBJ1-1, with D unresolved. Trimming took off 3 bases at V and 4 bases at J, with 10 bases between the two ends. CDR1 is SGHRS, CDR2 YFSETQ, per germline. CDR3 length: 13 amino acids. The CDR3 DNA reads as TGCGCCAGCAGCTCCGGGCATCTCACTGAAGCTTTCTTT. This gives the protein CASSSGHLTEAFF.

This clonotype was counted at least ten times. The chain joins TRBV14 to TRBJ1-1; perhaps TRBD1 as D (5 bases). V lost 0 bases to trimming and J lost 2 bases, with 13 bases between them. The CDR3 contains 16 residues. Per germline, CDR1 SGHDN and CDR2 FVKESK. In DNA form, the CDR3 reads TGTGCCAGCAGCCAAGATCTCGGGGGGTTCAACACTGAAGCTTTCTTT. This gives the protein CASSQDLGGFNTEAFF.

The table lists this clonotype with a few counts. The V and J genes are TRBV7-6 and TRBJ2-7; D not certain. The length of the CDR3 is 14 residues. Germline V lookup: CDR1 SGHVS, CDR2 FNYEAQ. The V end was cut by 1 base, the J end by 0 bases, with 7 bases between. CDR3 in amino acids: CASSLGASSYEQYF. The CDR3 nucleotides read TGTGCCAGCAGCTTAGGTGCTAGCTCCTACGAGCAGTACTTC.

The V and J genes are TRBV10-1 and TRBJ1-4, with 7 bases lining up with TRBD1. The CDR3 consists of 13 residues. The germline V gene encodes CDR1 WNHNN and CDR2 SYGVQD (reference sequence). With 2 bases clipped from V and 6 bases from J, the junction kept 0 bases outside the gene matches. The CDR3 sequence is CASSETGDEKLFF. The DNA of the CDR3 is TGCGCCAGCAGTGAGACAGGGGATGAAAAACTGTTTTTT.

This clonotype was counted ten times or more. The rearrangement uses TRBV14 and TRBJ2-1, with a tentative D call TRBD1 (7 bases). Between the trimmed V and J ends, which lost 3 bases and 8 bases, there was a span of 20 bases. Germline loops: CDR1 SGHDN, CDR2 FVKESK. This CDR3 region has 16 residues. CDR3 in amino acids: CASSQRPRGVRHEQFF. The CDR3 bases are TGTGCCAGCAGCCAGCGCCCCAGGGGGGTTCGGCATGAGCAGTTCTTC.

The chain joins TRBV2 to TRBJ2-7; 7 bases are a match to TRBD1. This CDR3 is 14 amino acids long. Per germline, CDR1 SNHLY and CDR2 FYNNEI. V lost 10 bases, J lost 2 bases, and 11 bases stayed unmatched. CDR3 sequence (DNA): TGTGCCATCAAAGGGACAGACCAAACCTACGAGCAGTACTTC. Its translation: CAIKGTDQTYEQYF.

V and J are TRBV3-1 and TRBJ2-1; 11 nucleotides match TRBD2. The germline V gene has CDR1 LGHDT and CDR2 YNNKEL (reference sequence). J was trimmed by 10 bases and V by 4 bases; bases with no gene match: 0. The CDR3 covers 12 residues. This chain's CDR3 is CASSRLAGEQFF. As DNA, the CDR3 is TGTGCCAGCAGCCGACTAGCGGGGGAGCAGTTCTTC.

A few counts support this clonotype. The V gene is TRBV3-1, the J gene TRBJ1-1; D is unresolved. Germline CDR1 is LGHDT and CDR2 is YNNKEL (reference sequence). The CDR3 runs 13 residues. The germline V and J ends were trimmed by 1 base and 11 bases, with 14 bases remaining between them. As DNA, the CDR3 is TGTGCCAGCAGCCAAGCGTTGGGTCTCGGGGCTTTCTTT. Its translation: CASSQALGLGAFF.

This clonotype has at least ten counts. This chain uses TRBV25-1 with TRBJ1-2; D call uncertain. Germline values: CDR1 MGHDK, CDR2 SYGVNS. This CDR3 is 14 amino acids long. Trimming left V 1 base short and J 3 bases short, with 9 bases between. CDR3 loop: CASSEFGWDYGYTF. In DNA, the CDR3 is TGTGCCAGCAGTGAATTCGGCTGGGACTATGGCTACACCTTC.

The CDR3 loop is CASSPPGTSSEQYF. DNA for the CDR3: TGTGCCAGCAGTCCTCCCGGGACATCGTCCGAGCAGTACTTC. The chain recombines TRBV28 with TRBJ2-7, with D possibly matching TRBD1 (6 bases). V shed 5 bases and J shed 6 bases, with 17 bases lying between them. This CDR3 has 14 amino acids. Germline CDR1 reads MDHEN; CDR2 reads SYDVKM.